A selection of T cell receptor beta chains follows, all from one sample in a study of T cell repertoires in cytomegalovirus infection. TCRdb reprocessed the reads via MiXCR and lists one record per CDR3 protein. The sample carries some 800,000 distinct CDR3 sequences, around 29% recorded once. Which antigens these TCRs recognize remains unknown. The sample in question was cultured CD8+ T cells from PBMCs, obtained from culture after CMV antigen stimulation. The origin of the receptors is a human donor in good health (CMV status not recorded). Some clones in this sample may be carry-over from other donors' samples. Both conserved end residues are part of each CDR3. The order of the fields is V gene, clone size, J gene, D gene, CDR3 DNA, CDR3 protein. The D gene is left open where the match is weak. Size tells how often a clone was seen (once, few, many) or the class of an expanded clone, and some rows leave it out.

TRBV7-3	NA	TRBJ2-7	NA	TGTGCCAGCAGCCGCGAAACAGGGACCTACGAGCAGTACTTC	CASSRETGTYEQYF
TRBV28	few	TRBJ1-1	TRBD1	TGTGCCAGCAGTCCTGACAGGGGGCAGGGGGAGGTCACTGAAGCTTTCTTT	CASSPDRGQGEVTEAFF
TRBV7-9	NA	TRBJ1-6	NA	TGTGCCAGCAGCTTGAAGGGGGGCAATTCACCCCTCCACTTT	CASSLKGGNSPLHF
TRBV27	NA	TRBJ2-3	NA	TGTGCCAGCAGTTCTTCCCGGGGCACAGATACGCAGTATTTT	CASSSSRGTDTQYF
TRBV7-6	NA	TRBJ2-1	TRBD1	TGTGCCAGCAGCTTAGTGATATGGGACAGGGTCGACAATGAGCAGTTCTTC	CASSLVIWDRVDNEQFF
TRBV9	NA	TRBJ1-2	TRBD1	TGTGCCAGCAGCGGCCGGGACAGGGTGGGCTACACCTTC	CASSGRDRVGYTF
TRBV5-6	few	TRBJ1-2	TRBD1	TGTGCCAGCAGCTCTCGACAGGGTGGAAGCTATGGCTACACCTTC	CASSSRQGGSYGYTF
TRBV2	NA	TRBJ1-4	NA	TGTGCCATCATAGGGGGGGCTGGAAAACTGTTTTTT	CAIIGGAGKLFF
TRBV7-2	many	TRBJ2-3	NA	TGTGCCAGCAGCTTAGTTGGACTAACTTTCGATACGCAGTATTTT	CASSLVGLTFDTQYF
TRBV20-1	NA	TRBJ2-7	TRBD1	TGCAGTGCCCCATACAGGGGCTACGAGCAGTACTTC	CSAPYRGYEQYF
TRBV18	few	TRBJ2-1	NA	TGTGCCAGCTCACCGAGTCGAGGCGCCTACAATGAGCAGTTCTTC	CASSPSRGAYNEQFF
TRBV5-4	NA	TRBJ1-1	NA	TGTGCCATTTTTCCTGACAGTTACACTGAAGCTTTCTTT	CAIFPDSYTEAFF
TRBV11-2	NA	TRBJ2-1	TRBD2	TGTGCCAGCAGCAGACTAGCGGGGGGGTACTCCTACAATGTGCAGTTCTTC	CASSRLAGGYSYNVQFF
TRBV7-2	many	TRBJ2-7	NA	TGTGCCAGCAGCTCCACACCGGGACACTACGAGCAGTACTTC	CASSSTPGHYEQYF
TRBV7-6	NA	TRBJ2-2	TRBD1	TGTGCCAGCAGCTCGGGACAGCGACTAACCCCGAACACCGGGGAGCTGTTTTTT	CASSSGQRLTPNTGELFF
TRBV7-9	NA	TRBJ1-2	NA	TGTGCCAGCAGCCCCCTCGGCGGGGGAACTAACTATGGCTACACCTTC	CASSPLGGGTNYGYTF
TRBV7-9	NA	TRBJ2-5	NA	TGTGCCAGCAGCTTAGCGGATTCGGGGACCGAAGAGACCCAGTACTTC	CASSLADSGTEETQYF
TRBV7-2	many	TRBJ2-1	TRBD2	TGTGCCAGCAGCGACCAGGGACTAGCGGGGGCGATATACAATGAGCAGTTCTTC	CASSDQGLAGAIYNEQFF
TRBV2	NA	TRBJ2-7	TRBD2	TGTGCCAGCAGTGGGGCGGGGGGGCCGGATGAGCAGTACTTC	CASSGAGGPDEQYF
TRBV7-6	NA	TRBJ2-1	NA	TGTGCCAGCAGCCTAGGCCCGGTCCTCGACAATGAGCAGTTCTTC	CASSLGPVLDNEQFF
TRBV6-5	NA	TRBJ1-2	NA	TGTGCCAGCAGTTACGCCTTGACTCCCGGTGTGGAGGATGGCTACACCTTC	CASSYALTPGVEDGYTF
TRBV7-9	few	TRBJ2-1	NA	TGTGCCAGCAGCTTAGGTGGCTGGACCTACAATGAGCAGTTCTTC	CASSLGGWTYNEQFF
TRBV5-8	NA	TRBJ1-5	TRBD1	TGTGCCAGCGGACAGGGAATAAGTAGCAATCAGCCCCAGCATTTT	CASGQGISSNQPQHF
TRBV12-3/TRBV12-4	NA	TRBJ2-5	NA	TGTGCCAGCAGTTCCCCTAGCTCGGATCAAGAGACCCAGTACTTC	CASSSPSSDQETQYF
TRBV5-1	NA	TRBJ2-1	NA	TGCGCCAGCAGCTTGGGAATGAGCTCCTACAATGAGCAGTTCTTC	CASSLGMSSYNEQFF
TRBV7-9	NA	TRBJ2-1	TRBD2	TGTGCCAGCAGCTTCCTGGGACTAGCTAGTGAGCAGTTCTTC	CASSFLGLASEQFF
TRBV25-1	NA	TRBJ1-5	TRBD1	TGTGCCAGCAGTACAGGGGCTGATCAGCCCCAGCATTTT	CASSTGADQPQHF
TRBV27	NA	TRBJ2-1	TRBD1	TGTGCCAGCAGTACCCGTCCCCCCGGGACAGTTTTTTACAATGAGCAGTTCTTC	CASSTRPPGTVFYNEQFF
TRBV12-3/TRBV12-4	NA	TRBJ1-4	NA	TGTGCCAGCAGTTTGGATCCAGAAAAACTGTTTTTT	CASSLDPEKLFF